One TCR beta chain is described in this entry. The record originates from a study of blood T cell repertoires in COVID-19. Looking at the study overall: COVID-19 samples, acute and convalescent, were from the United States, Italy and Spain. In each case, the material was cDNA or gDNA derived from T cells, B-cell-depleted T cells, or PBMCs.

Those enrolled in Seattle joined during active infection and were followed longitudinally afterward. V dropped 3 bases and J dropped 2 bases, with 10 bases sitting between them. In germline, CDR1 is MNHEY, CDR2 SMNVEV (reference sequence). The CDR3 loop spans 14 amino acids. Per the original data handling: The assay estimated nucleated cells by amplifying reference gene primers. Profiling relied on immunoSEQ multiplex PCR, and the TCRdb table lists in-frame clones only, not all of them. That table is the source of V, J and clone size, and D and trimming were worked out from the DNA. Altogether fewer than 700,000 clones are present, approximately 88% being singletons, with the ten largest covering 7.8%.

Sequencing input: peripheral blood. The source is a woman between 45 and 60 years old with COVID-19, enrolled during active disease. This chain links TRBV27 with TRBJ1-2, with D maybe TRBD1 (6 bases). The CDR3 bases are TGTGCCAGCAGTTTGAGGGGGTCAAACTATGGCTACACCTTC. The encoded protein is CASSLRGSNYGYTF.